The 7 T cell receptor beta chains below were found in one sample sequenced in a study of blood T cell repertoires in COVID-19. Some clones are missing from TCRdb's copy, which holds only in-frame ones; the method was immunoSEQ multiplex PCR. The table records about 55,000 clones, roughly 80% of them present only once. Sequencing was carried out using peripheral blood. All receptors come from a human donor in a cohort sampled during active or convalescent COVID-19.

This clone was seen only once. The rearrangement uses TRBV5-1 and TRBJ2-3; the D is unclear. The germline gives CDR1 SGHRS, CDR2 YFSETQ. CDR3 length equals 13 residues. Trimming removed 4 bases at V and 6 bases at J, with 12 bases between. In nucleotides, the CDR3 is TGCGCCAGCAGCCCCGACACGCTGGATACGCAGTATTTT. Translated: CASSPDTLDTQYF.

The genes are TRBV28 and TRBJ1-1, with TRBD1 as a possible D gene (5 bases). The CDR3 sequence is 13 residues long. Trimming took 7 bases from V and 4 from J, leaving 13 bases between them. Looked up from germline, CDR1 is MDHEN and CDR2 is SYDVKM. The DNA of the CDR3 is TGTGCCAGCACCCCGGGGGTGATCACTGAAGCTTTCTTT. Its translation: CASTPGVITEAFF.

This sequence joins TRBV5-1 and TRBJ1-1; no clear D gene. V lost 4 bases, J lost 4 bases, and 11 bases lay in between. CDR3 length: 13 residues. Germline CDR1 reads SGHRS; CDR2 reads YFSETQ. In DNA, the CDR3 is TGCGCCAGCAGCCCCGCCCAGGCCACTGAAGCTTTCTTT. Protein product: CASSPAQATEAFF.

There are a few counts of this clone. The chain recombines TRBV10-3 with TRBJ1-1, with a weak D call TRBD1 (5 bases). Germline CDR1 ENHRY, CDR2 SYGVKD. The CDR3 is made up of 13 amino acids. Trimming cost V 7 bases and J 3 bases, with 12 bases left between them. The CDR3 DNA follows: TGTGCCATCAAAGACGGGGGGGACACTGAAGCTTTCTTT. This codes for CAIKDGGDTEAFF.

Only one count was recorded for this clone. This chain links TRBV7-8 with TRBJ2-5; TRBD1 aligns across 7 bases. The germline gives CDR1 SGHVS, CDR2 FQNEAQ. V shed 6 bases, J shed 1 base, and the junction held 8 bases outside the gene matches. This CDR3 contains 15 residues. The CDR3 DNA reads TGTGCCAGCAGTCCACCGGGACAGCCCCAAGAGACCCAGTACTTC. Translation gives CASSPPGQPQETQYF. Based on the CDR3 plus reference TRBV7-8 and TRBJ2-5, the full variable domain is GAGVSQSPRYKVAKRGQDVALRCDPISGHVSLFWYQQALGQGPEFLTYFQNEAQLDKSGLPSDRFFAERPEGSVSTLKIQRTQQEDSAVYLCASSPPGQPQETQYFGPGTRLLVL.

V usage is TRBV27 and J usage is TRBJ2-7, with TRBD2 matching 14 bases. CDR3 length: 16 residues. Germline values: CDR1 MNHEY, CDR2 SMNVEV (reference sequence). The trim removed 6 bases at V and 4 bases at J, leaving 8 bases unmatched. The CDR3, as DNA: TGTGCCAGCAGCCGTGGACTAGCGGGGGGCGGGTACGAGCAGTACTTC. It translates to CASSRGLAGGGYEQYF.

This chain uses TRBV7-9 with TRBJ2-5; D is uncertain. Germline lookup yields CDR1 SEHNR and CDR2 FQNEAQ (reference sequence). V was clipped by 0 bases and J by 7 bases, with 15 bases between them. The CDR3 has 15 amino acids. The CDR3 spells CASSLAGSAAGTQYF. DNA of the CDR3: TGTGCCAGCAGCTTAGCGGGCAGTGCCGCCGGGACCCAGTACTTC.